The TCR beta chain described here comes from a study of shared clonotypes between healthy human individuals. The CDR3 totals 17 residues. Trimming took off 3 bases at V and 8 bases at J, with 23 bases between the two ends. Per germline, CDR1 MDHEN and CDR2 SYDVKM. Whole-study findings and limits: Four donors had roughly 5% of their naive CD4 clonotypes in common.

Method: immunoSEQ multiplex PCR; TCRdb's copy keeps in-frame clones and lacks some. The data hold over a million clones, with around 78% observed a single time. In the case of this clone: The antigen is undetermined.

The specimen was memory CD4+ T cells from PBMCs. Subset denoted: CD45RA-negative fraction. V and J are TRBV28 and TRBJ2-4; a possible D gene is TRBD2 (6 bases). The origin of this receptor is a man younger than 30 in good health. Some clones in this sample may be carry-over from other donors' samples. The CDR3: CASSFPVVKGGRDIQYF. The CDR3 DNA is TGTGCCAGCAGTTTCCCGGTCGTCAAGGGAGGCCGGGACATTCAGTACTTC.